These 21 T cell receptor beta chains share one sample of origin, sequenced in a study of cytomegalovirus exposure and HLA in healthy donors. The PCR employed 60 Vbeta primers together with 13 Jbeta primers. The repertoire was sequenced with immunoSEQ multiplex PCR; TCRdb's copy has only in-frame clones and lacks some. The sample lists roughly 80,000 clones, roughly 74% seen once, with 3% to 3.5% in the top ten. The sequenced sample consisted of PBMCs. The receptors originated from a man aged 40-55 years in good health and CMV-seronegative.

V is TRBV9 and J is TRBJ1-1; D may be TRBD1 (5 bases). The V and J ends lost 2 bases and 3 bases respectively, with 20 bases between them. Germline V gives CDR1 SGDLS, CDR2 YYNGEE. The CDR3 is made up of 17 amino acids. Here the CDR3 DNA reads TGTGCCAGCAGCGTGACGGCCGGACACATGCCTTACACTGAAGCTTTCTTT. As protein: CASSVTAGHMPYTEAFF.

Here the CDR3 reads CASKPQLGTASGNTIYF. DNA for the CDR3: TGTGCCAGTAAGCCACAACTCGGGACAGCCTCTGGAAACACCATATATTTT. The rearrangement uses TRBV19 and TRBJ1-3, with 7 nucleotides matching TRBD1. V gave up 7 bases and J gave up 0 bases; unmatched junction bases: 12. The CDR3 is 17 amino acids. CDR1 is LNHDA, CDR2 SQIVND, per germline (reference sequence). The complete variable domain, with remaining parts taken from reference TRBV19 and TRBJ1-3, reads DGGITQSPKYLFRKEGQNVTLSCEQNLNHDAMYWYRQDPGQGLRLIYYSQIVNDFQKGDIAEGYSVSREKKESFPLTVTSAQKNPTAFYLCASKPQLGTASGNTIYFGEGSWLTVV.

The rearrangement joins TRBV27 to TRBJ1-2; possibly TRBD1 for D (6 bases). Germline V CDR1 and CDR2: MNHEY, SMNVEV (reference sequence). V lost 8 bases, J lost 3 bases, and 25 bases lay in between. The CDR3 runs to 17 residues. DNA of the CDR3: TGTGCCAGCCCCATCCTTCGGGGACAACTACTTGACTATGGCTACACCTTC. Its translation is CASPILRGQLLDYGYTF.

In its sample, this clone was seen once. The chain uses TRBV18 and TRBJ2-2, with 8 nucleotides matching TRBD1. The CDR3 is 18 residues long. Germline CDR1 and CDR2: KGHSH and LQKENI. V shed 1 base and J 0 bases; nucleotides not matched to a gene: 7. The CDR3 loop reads CASSPRPQGAANTGELFF. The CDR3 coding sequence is TGTGCCAGCTCACCACGACCCCAGGGGGCGGCGAACACCGGGGAGCTGTTTTTT.

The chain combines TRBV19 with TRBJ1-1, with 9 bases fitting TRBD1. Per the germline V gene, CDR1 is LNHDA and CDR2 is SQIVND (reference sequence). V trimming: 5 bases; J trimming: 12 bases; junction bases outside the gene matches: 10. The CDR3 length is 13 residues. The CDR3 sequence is CASSVRDRDRTFF. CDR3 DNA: TGTGCCAGTAGTGTCCGGGACAGGGACAGAACTTTCTTT.

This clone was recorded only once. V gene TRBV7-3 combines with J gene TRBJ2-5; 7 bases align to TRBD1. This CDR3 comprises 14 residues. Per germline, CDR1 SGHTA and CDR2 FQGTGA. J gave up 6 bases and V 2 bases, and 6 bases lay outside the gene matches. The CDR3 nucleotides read TGTGCCAGCAGCTTATCAGAGGGGGCAAAGACCCAGTACTTC. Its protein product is CASSLSEGAKTQYF.

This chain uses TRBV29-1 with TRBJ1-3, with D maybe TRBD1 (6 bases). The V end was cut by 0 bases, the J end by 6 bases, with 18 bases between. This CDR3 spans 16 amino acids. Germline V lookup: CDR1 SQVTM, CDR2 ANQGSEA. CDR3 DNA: TGCAGCGTTGAAGATCTGACAGGTGCCAGGGAAAACACCATATATTTT. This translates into CSVEDLTGARENTIYF.

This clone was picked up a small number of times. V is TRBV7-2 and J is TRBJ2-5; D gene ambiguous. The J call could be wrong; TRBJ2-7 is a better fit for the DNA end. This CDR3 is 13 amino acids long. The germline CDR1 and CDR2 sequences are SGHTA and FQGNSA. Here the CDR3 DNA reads TGTGCCAGCAGCTTAGGTACGGTCTACGAGCAGTACTTC. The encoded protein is CASSLGTVYEQYF.

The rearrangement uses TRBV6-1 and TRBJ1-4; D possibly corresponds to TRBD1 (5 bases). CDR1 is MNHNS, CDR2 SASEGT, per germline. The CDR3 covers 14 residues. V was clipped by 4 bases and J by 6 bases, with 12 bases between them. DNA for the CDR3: TGTGCCAGCAGTGTATCCAGGGCGGATGAAAAACTGTTTTTT. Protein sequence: CASSVSRADEKLFF.

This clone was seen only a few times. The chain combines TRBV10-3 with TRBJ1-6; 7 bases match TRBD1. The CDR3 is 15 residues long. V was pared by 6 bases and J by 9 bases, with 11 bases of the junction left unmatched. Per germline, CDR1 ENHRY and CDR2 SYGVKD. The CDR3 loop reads CAIRGQVGFGSPLHF. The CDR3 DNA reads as TGTGCCATCAGAGGACAGGTCGGTTTCGGTTCACCCCTCCACTTT.

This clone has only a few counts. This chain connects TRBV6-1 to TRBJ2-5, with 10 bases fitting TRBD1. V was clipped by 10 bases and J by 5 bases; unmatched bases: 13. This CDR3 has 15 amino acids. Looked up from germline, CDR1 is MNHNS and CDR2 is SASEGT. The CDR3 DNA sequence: TGTGCCACCTCGACCGACAGGGGGCGAAGTGAGACCCAGTACTTC. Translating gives CATSTDRGRSETQYF.

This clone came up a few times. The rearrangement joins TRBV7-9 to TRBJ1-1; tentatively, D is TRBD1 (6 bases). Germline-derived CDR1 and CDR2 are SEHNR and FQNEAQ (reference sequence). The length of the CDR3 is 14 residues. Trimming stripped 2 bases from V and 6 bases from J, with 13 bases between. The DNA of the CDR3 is TGTGCCAGCAGCTTAACACAGGGATTCGCTGAAGCTTTCTTT. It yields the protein CASSLTQGFAEAFF.

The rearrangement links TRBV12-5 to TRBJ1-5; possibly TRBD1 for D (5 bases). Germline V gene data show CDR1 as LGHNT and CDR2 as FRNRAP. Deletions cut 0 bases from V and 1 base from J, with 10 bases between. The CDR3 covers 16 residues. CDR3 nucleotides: TGTGCTAGTGGTTTGGTTCCAGGGAGGAGCAATCAGCCCCAGCATTTT. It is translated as CASGLVPGRSNQPQHF.

The DNA for the CDR3 is TGTGCCAGCAGCTTAACAGGGGTCATTCAGCCCCAGCATTTT. Its protein is CASSLTGVIQPQHF. The chain has TRBV6-1 and TRBJ1-5; 7 nucleotides match TRBD1. The CDR3 runs to 14 residues. CDR1 and CDR2 (germline): MNHNS, SASEGT. V lost 6 bases to trimming and J lost 6 bases; unmatched junction nucleotides: 8.

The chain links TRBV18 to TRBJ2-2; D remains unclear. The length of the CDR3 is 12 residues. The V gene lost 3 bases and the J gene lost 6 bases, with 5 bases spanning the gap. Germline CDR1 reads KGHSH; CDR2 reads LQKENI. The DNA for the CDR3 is TGTGCCAGCTCACCCCCGGCCGGGGAGCTGTTTTTT. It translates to CASSPPAGELFF.

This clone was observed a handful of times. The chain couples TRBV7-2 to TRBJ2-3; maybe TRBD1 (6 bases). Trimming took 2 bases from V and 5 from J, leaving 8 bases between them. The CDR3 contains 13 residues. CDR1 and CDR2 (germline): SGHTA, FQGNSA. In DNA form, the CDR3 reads TGTGCCAGCAGCTTAAGGGGGTTAGATACGCAGTATTTT. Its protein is CASSLRGLDTQYF.

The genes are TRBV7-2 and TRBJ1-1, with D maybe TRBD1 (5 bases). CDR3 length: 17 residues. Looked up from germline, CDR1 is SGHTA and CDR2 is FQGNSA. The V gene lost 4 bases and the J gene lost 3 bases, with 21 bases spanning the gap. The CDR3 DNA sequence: TGTGCCAGCAGCTCCTATCCTGTAGCAGGGCGGCACACTGAAGCTTTCTTT. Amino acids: CASSSYPVAGRHTEAFF.

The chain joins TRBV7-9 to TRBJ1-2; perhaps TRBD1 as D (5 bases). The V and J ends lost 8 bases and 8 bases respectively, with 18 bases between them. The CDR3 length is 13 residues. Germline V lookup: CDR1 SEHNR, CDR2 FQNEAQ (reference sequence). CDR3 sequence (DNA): TGTGCCAGCCCTCGGCCCAGGGTGGAGGGCTACACCTTC. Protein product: CASPRPRVEGYTF.

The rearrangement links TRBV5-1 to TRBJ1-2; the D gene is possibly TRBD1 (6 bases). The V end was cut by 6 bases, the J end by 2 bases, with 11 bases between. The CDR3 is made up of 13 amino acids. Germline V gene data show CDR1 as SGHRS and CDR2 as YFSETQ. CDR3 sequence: CASNTGQNYGYTF. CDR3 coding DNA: TGCGCCAGCAATACAGGGCAGAACTATGGCTACACCTTC.

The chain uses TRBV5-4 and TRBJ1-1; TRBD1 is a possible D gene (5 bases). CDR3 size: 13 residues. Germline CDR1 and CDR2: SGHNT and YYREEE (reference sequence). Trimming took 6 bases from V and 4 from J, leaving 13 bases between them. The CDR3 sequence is CASTPAGPTEAFF. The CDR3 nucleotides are TGTGCCAGCACCCCGGCGGGGCCCACTGAAGCTTTCTTT. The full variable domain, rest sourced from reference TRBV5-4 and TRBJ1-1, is ETGVTQSPTHLIKTRGQQVTLRCSSQSGHNTVSWYQQALGQGPQFIFQYYREEENGRGNFPPRFSGLQFPNYSSELNVNALELDDSALYLCASTPAGPTEAFFGQGTRLTVV.

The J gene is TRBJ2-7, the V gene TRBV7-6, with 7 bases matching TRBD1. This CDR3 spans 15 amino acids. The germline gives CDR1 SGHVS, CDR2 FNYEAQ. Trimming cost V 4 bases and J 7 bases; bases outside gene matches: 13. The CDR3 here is CASSSSTGVRLEQYF. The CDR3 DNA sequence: TGTGCCAGCAGCTCCTCTACAGGGGTCCGTTTAGAGCAGTACTTC.